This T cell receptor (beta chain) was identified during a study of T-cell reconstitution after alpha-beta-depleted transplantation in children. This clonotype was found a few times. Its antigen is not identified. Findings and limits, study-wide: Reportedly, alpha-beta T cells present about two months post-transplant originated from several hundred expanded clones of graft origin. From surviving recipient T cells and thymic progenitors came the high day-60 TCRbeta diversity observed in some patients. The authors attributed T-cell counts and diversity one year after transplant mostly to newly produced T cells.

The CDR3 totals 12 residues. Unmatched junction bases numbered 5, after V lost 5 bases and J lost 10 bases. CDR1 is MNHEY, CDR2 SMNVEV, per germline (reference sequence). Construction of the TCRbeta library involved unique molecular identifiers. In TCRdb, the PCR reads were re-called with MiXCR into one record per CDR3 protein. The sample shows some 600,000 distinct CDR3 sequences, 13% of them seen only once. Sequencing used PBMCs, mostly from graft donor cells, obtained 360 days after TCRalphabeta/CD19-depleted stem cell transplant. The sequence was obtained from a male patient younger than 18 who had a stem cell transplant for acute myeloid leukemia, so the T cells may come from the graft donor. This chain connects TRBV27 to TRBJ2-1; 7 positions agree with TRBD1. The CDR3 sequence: CASSILDREQFF. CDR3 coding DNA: TGTGCCAGCAGTATCCTGGACAGGGAGCAGTTCTTC.